This T cell receptor beta chain was captured in a study of Ad26.COV2.S vaccination and SARS-CoV-2 variants. As for treatment: about 20 received Ad26.COV2.S at low or high dose, single or two shots; 5 received placebo; per-sample allocation not given. On day 63 after the first injection, vaccine and placebo recipients gave samples. Study-level results: Analyses that measured TCR breadth and depth may have underestimated total T cell responses.

The CDR3 is made up of 15 amino acids. The germline V and J ends were trimmed by 0 bases and 3 bases, with 9 bases remaining between them. Germline V gene sequence: CDR1 MGHRA, CDR2 YSYEKL. Concerning this clone itself: Antigen specificity is unknown.

Generated by immunoSEQ multiplex PCR, the TCRdb table keeps only in-frame clones and is missing some. The sample includes 350,000 to 400,000 clones, 89% of them seen just once. The rearrangement uses TRBV4-1 and TRBJ1-5; D is perhaps TRBD1 (5 bases). The specimen was peripheral blood, collected in a trial of Ad26.COV2.S vaccine versus placebo. The sequence derives from a person between 18 and 60 years old who received the Ad26.COV2.S COVID-19 vaccine or a placebo. CDR3 loop: CASSQDPGLNQPQHF. CDR3 nucleotides: TGCGCCAGCAGCCAAGATCCAGGGCTCAATCAGCCCCAGCATTTT.